This T cell receptor (beta chain) was sequenced for a study of PD-1 blockade in mismatch repair-deficient tumors. Study at large: All were previously treated, progressing patients with 11 to 13 mismatch repair-deficient cancer types. Study-level findings and limits: Tumor-resident clones, often undetectable pretreatment in blood, expanded then contracted after pembrolizumab.

PCR or immunohistochemistry showed mismatch repair deficiency in every enrolled patient. A few pembrolizumab responders had their TCRs sequenced. There are 13 residues in the CDR3. Germline V gene data show CDR1 as LNHDA and CDR2 as SQIVND (reference sequence). The germline V and J ends were trimmed by 4 bases and 4 bases, with 10 bases remaining between them. About this clone: Its antigen is still unknown.

Using immunoSEQ multiplex PCR, the repertoire was profiled, and TCRdb retains in-frame clones only, with some absent. The sample lists 100,000 or so clones, approximately 83% occurring once. The sequences come from peripheral blood, collected roughly 35 weeks after starting pembrolizumab. The sequence was obtained from an adult with mismatch repair-deficient cancer. This chain links TRBV19 with TRBJ1-1; D is unclear. The CDR3 reads CASSNLVATEAFF. CDR3 DNA sequence: TGTGCCAGTAGTAATCTAGTCGCCACTGAAGCTTTCTTT.